These T cell receptor beta chains were read from a single sample in a study of radiotherapy plus CTLA-4 blockade in lung cancer. The assay was immunoSEQ multiplex PCR, and TCRdb's table has in-frame clones only and misses some. Among roughly 100,000 clones listed, more than 75% were seen once. The material sequenced was peripheral blood, taken from a patient treated with radiotherapy plus ipilimumab. The receptor source for this set is a human donor with non-small cell lung cancer that progressed on radiotherapy plus ipilimumab. Some clones in this sample may be carry-over from other donors' samples. Each CDR3 is given with its conserved first and last residue. D genes are given only for firm matches. Expanded clones get a size class; other rows say once, few or many, or leave the size out.

d_call: -; clone_size: -; v_call: TRBV25-1; j_call: TRBJ1-1; cdr3_aa: CASSAQGGYTEAFF; cdr3_nt: TGTGCCAGCAGTGCACAGGGAGGGTACACTGAAGCTTTCTTT
d_call: -; clone_size: -; v_call: TRBV18; j_call: TRBJ1-1; cdr3_aa: CASSQAPDSTNTEAFF; cdr3_nt: TGTGCCAGCTCACAAGCCCCAGACAGCACTAACACTGAAGCTTTCTTT
d_call: TRBD1; clone_size: -; v_call: TRBV18; j_call: TRBJ2-6; cdr3_aa: CASSPGQGSGANVLTF; cdr3_nt: TGTGCCAGCTCACCGGGACAGGGATCTGGGGCCAACGTCCTGACTTTC
d_call: TRBD1; clone_size: -; v_call: TRBV23-1; j_call: TRBJ2-5; cdr3_aa: CASIPYVVTGGQETQYF; cdr3_nt: TGCGCCAGCATCCCGTACGTAGTGACAGGGGGTCAAGAGACCCAGTACTTC
d_call: -; clone_size: -; v_call: TRBV6-5; j_call: TRBJ1-1; cdr3_aa: CASTNPQGVNTEAFF; cdr3_nt: TGTGCCAGCACCAACCCTCAGGGTGTGAACACTGAAGCTTTCTTT
d_call: -; clone_size: -; v_call: TRBV10-3; j_call: TRBJ1-1; cdr3_aa: CAISDVSNTEAFF; cdr3_nt: TGTGCCATCAGTGACGTGTCGAACACTGAAGCTTTCTTT
d_call: TRBD1; clone_size: -; v_call: TRBV19; j_call: TRBJ1-1; cdr3_aa: CASSIGRGKAEAFF; cdr3_nt: TGTGCCAGTAGTATTGGCAGGGGGAAAGCTGAAGCTTTCTTT
d_call: TRBD1; clone_size: -; v_call: TRBV6-6; j_call: TRBJ2-5; cdr3_aa: CASSRQGQGVVTQYF; cdr3_nt: TGTGCCAGCAGTCGCCAAGGACAGGGGGTCGTGACCCAGTACTTC
d_call: -; clone_size: -; v_call: TRBV4-1; j_call: TRBJ2-3; cdr3_aa: CASSQAWGVTDTQYF; cdr3_nt: TGCGCCAGCAGCCAGGCATGGGGGGTCACAGATACGCAGTATTTT
d_call: -; clone_size: -; v_call: TRBV15; j_call: TRBJ1-3; cdr3_aa: CATSRDRPSGNTIYF; cdr3_nt: TGTGCCACCAGCAGAGATCGACCGTCTGGAAACACCATATATTTT
d_call: -; clone_size: -; v_call: TRBV15; j_call: TRBJ1-6; cdr3_aa: CATSKERENSPLHF; cdr3_nt: TGTGCCACCAGCAAAGAGAGGGAGAATTCACCCCTCCACTTT
d_call: -; clone_size: -; v_call: TRBV4-3; j_call: TRBJ2-2; cdr3_aa: CASSLEGGNTGELFF; cdr3_nt: TGCGCCAGCAGCCTAGAAGGAGGGAACACCGGGGAGCTGTTTTTT
d_call: TRBD2; clone_size: -; v_call: TRBV5-1; j_call: TRBJ2-1; cdr3_aa: CATRLAGTYNEQFF; cdr3_nt: TGCGCCACCCGACTAGCGGGTACCTACAATGAGCAGTTCTTC
d_call: -; clone_size: -; v_call: TRBV4-3; j_call: TRBJ2-7; cdr3_aa: CASSQDRTYPQYF; cdr3_nt: TGCGCCAGCAGCCAAGATAGGACGTATCCGCAGTACTTC
d_call: -; clone_size: -; v_call: TRBV7-3; j_call: TRBJ2-1; cdr3_aa: CASSLTVQAGGLGSGEQFF; cdr3_nt: TGTGCCAGCAGCTTAACTGTCCAAGCGGGCGGACTCGGGTCAGGTGAGCAGTTCTTC
d_call: TRBD1; clone_size: -; v_call: TRBV29-1; j_call: TRBJ2-1; cdr3_aa: CSVASTGGGRYNEQFF; cdr3_nt: TGCAGCGTCGCCTCGACAGGGGGGGGCCGCTACAATGAGCAGTTCTTC
d_call: -; clone_size: -; v_call: TRBV7-8; j_call: TRBJ1-4; cdr3_aa: CASSLGGSEKLFF; cdr3_nt: TGTGCCAGCAGCTTGGGGGGTAGTGAAAAACTGTTTTTT
d_call: -; clone_size: -; v_call: TRBV7-9; j_call: TRBJ2-1; cdr3_aa: CASSLATQGEQFF; cdr3_nt: TGTGCCAGCAGCTTAGCTACCCAGGGTGAGCAGTTCTTC
d_call: -; clone_size: few; v_call: TRBV6-1; j_call: TRBJ1-5; cdr3_aa: CASSEAGDNNQPQHF; cdr3_nt: TGTGCCAGCAGTGAAGCTGGGGACAACAATCAGCCCCAGCATTTT
d_call: TRBD1; clone_size: -; v_call: TRBV7-8; j_call: TRBJ2-7; cdr3_aa: CASSGRTGMTYEQYF; cdr3_nt: TGTGCCAGCAGCGGACGGACAGGGATGACCTACGAGCAGTACTTC
d_call: -; clone_size: -; v_call: TRBV7-2; j_call: TRBJ1-1; cdr3_aa: CASSTQGQLNTEAFF; cdr3_nt: TGTGCCAGCAGCACACAAGGACAGTTGAACACTGAAGCTTTCTTT
d_call: TRBD2; clone_size: -; v_call: TRBV7-2; j_call: TRBJ2-7; cdr3_aa: CASSPLGLAGGLKQYF; cdr3_nt: TGTGCCAGCAGCCCGTTGGGACTAGCGGGGGGGCTGAAGCAGTACTTC
d_call: -; clone_size: -; v_call: TRBV23-1; j_call: TRBJ1-2; cdr3_aa: CASSHQGSYGYTF; cdr3_nt: TGCGCCAGCAGTCACCAGGGTTCCTATGGCTACACCTTC
d_call: TRBD1; clone_size: -; v_call: TRBV7-2; j_call: TRBJ1-2; cdr3_aa: CASSYLTGGAKGGYTF; cdr3_nt: TGTGCCAGCAGCTATCTTACAGGGGGCGCAAAAGGGGGCTACACCTTC